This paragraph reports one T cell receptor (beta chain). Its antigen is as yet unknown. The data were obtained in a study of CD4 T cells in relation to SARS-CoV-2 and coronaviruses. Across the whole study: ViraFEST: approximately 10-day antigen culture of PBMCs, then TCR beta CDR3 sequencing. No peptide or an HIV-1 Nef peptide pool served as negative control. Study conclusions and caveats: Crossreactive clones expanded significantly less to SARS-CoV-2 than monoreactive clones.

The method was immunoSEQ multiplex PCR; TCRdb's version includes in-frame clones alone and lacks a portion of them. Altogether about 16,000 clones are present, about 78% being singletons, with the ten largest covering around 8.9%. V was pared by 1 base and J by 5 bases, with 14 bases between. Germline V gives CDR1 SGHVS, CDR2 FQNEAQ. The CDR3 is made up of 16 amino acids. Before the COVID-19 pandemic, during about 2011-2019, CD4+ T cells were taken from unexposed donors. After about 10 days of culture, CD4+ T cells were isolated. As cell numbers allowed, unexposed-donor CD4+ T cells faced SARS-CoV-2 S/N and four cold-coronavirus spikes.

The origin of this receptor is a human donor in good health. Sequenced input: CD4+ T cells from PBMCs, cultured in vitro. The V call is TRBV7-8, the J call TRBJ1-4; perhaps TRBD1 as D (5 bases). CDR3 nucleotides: TGTGCCAGCAGCTTAGAACCGGGACGAGGGAATGAAAAACTGTTTTTT. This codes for CASSLEPGRGNEKLFF.